Sequencing of this T cell receptor (beta chain) was carried out in a study of shared clonotypes between healthy human individuals. As concerns this clone: Its antigen is as yet unknown. Other DNA sequences of this sample code for an identical CDR3.

Study findings and constraints: Non-shared clonotypes displayed generation probabilities falling below those of clonotypes present in all four donors. Sampling used blood alone; tissue repertoires probably differ.

Selected positively for CCR7 and CD45RO-negative, naive CD8 cells excluded terminally differentiated effector memory CD45RA+ cells. Only Caucasian adults living in Nashville, Tennessee served as donors. The V gene's germline CDR1 is SGHRS and CDR2 YFSETQ. The CDR3 is made up of 13 amino acids. Germline trimming cut 2 bases from V and 4 bases from J; bases unmatched to any gene: 2. Data came from immunoSEQ multiplex PCR; TCRdb stores just in-frame clones and leaves some out. The sample comprises millions of clones, just under 95% of which are singletons, and roughly 1% rests with the top ten. Input material: naive CD8+ T cells sorted from blood. This receptor was taken from a man younger than 30 in good health. The rearrangement uses TRBV5-1 and TRBJ2-7, with 8 nucleotides matching TRBD1. CDR3 sequence (DNA): TGCGCCAGCAGCTTTTGGACAGGGTACGAGCAGTACTTC. Residues: CASSFWTGYEQYF.